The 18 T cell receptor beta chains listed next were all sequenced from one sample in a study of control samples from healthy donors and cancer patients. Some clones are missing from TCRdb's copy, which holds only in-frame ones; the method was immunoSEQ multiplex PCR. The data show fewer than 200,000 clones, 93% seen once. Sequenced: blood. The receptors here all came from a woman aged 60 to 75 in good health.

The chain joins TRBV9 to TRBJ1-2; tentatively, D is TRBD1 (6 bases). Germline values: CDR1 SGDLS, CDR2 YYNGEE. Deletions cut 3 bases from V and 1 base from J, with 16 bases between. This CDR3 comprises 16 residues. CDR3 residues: CASSGGGGGGNYGYTF. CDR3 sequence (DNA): TGTGCCAGCAGCGGAGGAGGGGGTGGTGGTAACTATGGCTACACCTTC.

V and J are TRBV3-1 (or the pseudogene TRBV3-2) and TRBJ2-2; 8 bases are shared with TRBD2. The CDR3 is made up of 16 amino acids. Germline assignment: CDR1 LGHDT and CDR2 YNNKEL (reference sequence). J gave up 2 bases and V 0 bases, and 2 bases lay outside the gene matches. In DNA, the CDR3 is TGTGCCAGCAGCCAAGAAGCGGGGGCTAACACCGGGGAGCTGTTTTTT. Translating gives CASSQEAGANTGELFF.

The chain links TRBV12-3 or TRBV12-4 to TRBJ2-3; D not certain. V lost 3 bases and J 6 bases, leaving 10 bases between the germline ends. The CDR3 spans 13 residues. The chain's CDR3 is CASSLTSVDTQYF. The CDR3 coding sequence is TGTGCCAGCAGTTTGACCAGCGTGGATACGCAGTATTTT.

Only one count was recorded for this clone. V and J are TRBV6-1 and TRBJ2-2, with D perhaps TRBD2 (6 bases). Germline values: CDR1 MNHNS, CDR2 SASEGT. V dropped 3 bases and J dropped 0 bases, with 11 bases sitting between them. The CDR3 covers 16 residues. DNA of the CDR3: TGTGCCAGCAGTGAGCAACCGGGGGCGAACACCGGGGAGCTGTTTTTT. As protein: CASSEQPGANTGELFF.

This CDR3 reads CASSLRHGINEQYF. The CDR3 bases are TGTGCCAGCAGTTTACGGCACGGTATCAACGAGCAGTACTTC. The J gene is TRBJ2-7, the V gene TRBV27, with D hard to call. CDR1 is MNHEY and CDR2 is SMNVEV in the germline V gene (reference sequence). This CDR3 spans 14 amino acids. With 2 bases removed from V and 5 bases from J, the gap between germline ends came to 13 bases.

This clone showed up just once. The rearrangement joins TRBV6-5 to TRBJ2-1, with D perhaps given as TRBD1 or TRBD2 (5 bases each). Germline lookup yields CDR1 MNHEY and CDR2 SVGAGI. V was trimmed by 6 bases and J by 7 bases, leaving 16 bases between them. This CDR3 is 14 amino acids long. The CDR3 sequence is CASRPSRGGNEQFF. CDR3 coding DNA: TGTGCCAGCAGACCGAGCCGGGGCGGGAATGAGCAGTTCTTC.

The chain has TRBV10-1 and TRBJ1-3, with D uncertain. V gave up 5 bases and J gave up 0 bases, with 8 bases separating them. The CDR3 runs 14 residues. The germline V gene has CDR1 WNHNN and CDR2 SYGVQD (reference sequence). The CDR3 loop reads CASSPQSSGNTIYF. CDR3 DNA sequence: TGCGCCAGCAGTCCTCAGAGCTCTGGAAACACCATATATTTT.

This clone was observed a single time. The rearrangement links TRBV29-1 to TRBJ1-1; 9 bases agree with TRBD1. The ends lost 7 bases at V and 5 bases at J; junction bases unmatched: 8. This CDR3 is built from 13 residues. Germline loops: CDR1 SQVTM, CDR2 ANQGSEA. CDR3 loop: CSAGTGKGTEAFF. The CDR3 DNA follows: TGCAGCGCCGGGACAGGGAAAGGAACTGAAGCTTTCTTT. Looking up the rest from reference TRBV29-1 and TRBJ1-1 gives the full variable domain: SAVISQKPSRDICQRGTSLTIQCQVDSQVTMMFWYRQQPGQSLTLIATANQGSEATYESGFVIDKFPISRPNLTFSTLTVSNMSPEDSSIYLCSAGTGKGTEAFFGQGTRLTVV.

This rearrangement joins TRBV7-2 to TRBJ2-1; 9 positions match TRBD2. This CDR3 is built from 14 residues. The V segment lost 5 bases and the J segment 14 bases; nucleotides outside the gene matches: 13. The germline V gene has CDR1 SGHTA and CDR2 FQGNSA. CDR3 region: CASSPGQRGVLEFF. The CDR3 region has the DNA TGTGCCAGCAGCCCCGGGCAGCGGGGGGTCCTTGAGTTCTTC.

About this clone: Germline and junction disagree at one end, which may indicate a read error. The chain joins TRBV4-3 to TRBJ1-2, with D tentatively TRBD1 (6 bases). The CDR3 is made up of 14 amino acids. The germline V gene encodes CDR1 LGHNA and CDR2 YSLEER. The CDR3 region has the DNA TGCGCCAGCAGCCAAGATCGTAGGACAGTGATACTGATTTTC. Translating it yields CASSQDRRTVILIF.

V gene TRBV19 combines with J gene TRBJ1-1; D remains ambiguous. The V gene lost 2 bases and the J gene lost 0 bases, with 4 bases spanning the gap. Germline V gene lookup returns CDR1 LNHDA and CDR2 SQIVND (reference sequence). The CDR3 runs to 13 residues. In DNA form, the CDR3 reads TGTGCCAGTAGTATACGGGTGAACACTGAAGCTTTCTTT. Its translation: CASSIRVNTEAFF.

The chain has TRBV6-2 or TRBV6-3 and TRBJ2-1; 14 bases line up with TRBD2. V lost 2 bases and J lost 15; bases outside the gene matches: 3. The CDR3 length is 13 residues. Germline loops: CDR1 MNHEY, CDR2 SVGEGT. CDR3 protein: CASSYGLAGGWFF. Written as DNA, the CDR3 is TGTGCCAGCAGTTACGGACTAGCGGGAGGTTGGTTCTTC.

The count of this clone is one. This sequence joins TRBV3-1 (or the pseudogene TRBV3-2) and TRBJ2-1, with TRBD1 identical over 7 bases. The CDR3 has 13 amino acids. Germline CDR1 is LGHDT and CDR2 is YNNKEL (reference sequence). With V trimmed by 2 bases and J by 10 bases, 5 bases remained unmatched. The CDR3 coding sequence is TGTGCCAGCAGCCAAAACCGGGACAGCGAGCAGTTCTTC. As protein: CASSQNRDSEQFF.

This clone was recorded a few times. The CDR3 region is CASSLGAGGPGTDTQYF. CDR3 coding DNA: TGTGCCAGCAGCTTAGGAGCGGGGGGGCCGGGCACAGATACGCAGTATTTT. The J gene is TRBJ2-3, the V gene TRBV7-6; 10 bases are a match to TRBD2. V lost 1 base to trimming and J lost 1 base; unmatched junction nucleotides: 5. The CDR3 covers 17 residues. Germline V CDR1 and CDR2: SGHVS, FNYEAQ.

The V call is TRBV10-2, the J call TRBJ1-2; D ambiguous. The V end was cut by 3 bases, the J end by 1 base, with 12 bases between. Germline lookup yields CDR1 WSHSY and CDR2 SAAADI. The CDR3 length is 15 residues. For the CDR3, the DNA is TGCGCCAGCAGTGAACGACTGGGAATTAACTATGGCTACACCTTC. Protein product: CASSERLGINYGYTF.

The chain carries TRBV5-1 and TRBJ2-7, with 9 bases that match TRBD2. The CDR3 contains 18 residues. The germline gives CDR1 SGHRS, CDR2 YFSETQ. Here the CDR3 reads CPRSLPGGGGASSYEQYF. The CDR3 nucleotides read TGCCCCCGCAGCCTGCCCGGGGGCGGGGGGGCGAGCTCCTACGAGCAGTACTTC.

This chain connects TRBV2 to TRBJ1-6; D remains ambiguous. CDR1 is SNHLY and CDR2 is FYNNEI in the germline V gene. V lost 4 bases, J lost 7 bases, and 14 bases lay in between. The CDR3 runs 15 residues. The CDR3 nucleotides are TGTGCCAGCAGTGGAGGAGGAGGTTGGAATTCACCCCTCCACTTT. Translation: CASSGGGGWNSPLHF.

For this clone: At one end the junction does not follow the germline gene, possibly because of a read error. Written as DNA, the CDR3 is TGCGCCAGCAGTTTGGGGGGGGAAGAGACCCAGTACTTC. Its protein is CASSLGGEETQYF. V usage is TRBV5-1 and J usage is TRBJ2-5; 7 bases fit TRBD2. This CDR3 region has 13 residues. The germline gives CDR1 SGHRS, CDR2 YFSETQ.